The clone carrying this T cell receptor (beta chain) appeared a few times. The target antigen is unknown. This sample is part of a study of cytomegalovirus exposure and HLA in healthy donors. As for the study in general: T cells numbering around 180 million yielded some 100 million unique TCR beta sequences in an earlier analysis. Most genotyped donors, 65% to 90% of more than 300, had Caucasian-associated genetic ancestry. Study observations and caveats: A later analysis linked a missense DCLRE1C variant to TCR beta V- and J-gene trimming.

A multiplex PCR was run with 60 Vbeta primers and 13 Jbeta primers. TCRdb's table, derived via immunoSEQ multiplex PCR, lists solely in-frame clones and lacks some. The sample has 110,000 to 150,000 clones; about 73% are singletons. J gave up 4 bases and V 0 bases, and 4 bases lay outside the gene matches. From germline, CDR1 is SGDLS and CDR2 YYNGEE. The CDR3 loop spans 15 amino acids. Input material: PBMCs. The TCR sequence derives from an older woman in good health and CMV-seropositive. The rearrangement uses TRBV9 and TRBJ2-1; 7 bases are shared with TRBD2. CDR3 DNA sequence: TGTGCCAGCAGCGTAGGCGGGGGAGCTTACAATGAGCAGTTCTTC. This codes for CASSVGGGAYNEQFF.